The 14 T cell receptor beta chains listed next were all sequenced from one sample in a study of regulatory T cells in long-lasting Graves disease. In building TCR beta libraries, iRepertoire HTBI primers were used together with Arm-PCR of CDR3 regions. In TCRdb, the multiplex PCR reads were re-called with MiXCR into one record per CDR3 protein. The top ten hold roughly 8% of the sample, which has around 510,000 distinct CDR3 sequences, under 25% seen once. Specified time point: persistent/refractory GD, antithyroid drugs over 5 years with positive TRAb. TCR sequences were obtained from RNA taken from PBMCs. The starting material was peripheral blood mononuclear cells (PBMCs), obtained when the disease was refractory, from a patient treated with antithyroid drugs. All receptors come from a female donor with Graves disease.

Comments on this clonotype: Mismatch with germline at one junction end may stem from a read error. The CDR3 nucleotides are TGTGTCAGCAGTTTCGCAGGAGGGGGTCAGCCCCAGCATTTT. Encoded protein: CVSSFAGGGQPQHF. The V and J genes are TRBV28 and TRBJ1-5; D may be TRBD1 (6 bases). The CDR3 is made up of 14 amino acids. Germline V lookup: CDR1 MDHEN, CDR2 SYDVKM.

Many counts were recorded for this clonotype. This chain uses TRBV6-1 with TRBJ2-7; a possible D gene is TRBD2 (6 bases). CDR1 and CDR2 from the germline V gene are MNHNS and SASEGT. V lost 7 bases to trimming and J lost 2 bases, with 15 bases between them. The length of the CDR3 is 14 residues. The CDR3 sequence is CASNSPGGPYEQYF. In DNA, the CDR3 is TGTGCCAGCAACAGCCCCGGGGGTCCCTACGAGCAGTACTTC.

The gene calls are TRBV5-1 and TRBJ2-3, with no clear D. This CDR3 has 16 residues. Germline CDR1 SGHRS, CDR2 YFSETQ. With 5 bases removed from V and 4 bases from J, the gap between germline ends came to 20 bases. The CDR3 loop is CASRRYSSSVSDTQYF. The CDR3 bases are TGCGCCAGCAGACGCTACAGCAGTTCCGTGTCAGATACGCAGTATTTT.

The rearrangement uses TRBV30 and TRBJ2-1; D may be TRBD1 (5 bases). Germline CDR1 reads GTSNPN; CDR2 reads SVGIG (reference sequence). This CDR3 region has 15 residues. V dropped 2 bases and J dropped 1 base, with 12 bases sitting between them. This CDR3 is CAWSIGGASYNEQFF. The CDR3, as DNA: TGTGCCTGGAGTATTGGTGGGGCGTCCTACAATGAGCAGTTCTTC. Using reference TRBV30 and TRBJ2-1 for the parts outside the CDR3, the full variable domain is SQTIHQWPATLVQPVGSPLSLECTVEGTSNPNLYWYRQAAGRGLQLLFYSVGIGQISSEVPQNLSASRPQDRQFILSSKKLLLSDSGFYLCAWSIGGASYNEQFFGPGTRLTVL.

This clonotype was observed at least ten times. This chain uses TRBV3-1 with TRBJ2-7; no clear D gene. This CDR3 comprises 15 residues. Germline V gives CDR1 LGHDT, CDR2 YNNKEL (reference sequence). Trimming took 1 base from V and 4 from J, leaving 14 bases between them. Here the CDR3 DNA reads TGTGCCAGCAGCCAAGCCGACCGGCGGCCTTACGAGCAGTACTTC. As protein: CASSQADRRPYEQYF.

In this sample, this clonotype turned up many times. DNA of the CDR3: TGTGCCAGCAGTTCCGGGACAGGGGTTCTCTATGGCTACACCTTC. Its translation is CASSSGTGVLYGYTF. The chain uses TRBV6-5 and TRBJ1-2, with 10 bases identical to TRBD1. Germline V gene sequence: CDR1 MNHEY, CDR2 SVGAGI. Trimming at V came to 4 bases and at J to 4 bases, leaving 6 bases not matched to a gene. The CDR3 covers 15 residues.

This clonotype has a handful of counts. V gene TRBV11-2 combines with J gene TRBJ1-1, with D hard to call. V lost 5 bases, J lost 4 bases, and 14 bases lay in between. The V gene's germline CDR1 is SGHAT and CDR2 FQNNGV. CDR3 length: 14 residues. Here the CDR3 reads CASSATRLGTEAFF. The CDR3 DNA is TGTGCCAGCAGCGCGACGCGCTTGGGCACTGAAGCTTTCTTT.

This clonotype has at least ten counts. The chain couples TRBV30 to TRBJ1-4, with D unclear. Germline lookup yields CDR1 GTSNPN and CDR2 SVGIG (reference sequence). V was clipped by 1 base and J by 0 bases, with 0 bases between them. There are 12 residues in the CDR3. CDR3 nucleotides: TGTGCCTGGAGTGCAACTAATGAAAAACTGTTTTTT. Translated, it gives CAWSATNEKLFF.

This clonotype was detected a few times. The CDR3 reads CASSDVTTEAFF. For the CDR3, the DNA is TGTGCCAGCTCCGACGTAACTACTGAAGCTTTCTTT. This chain connects TRBV6-2 or TRBV6-3 to TRBJ1-1; no clear D. Germline assignment: CDR1 MNHEY and CDR2 SVGEGT. This CDR3 is 12 amino acids long. Trimming cost V 8 bases and J 5 bases, with 12 bases left between them.

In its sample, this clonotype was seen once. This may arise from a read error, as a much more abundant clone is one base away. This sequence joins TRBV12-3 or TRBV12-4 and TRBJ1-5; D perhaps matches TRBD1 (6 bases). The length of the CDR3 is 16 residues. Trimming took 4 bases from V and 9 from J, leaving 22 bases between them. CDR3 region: CASSSDRQAGGRPQHF. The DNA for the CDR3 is TGTGCCAGCAGTTCCGATCGACAGGCGGGCGGAAGGCCCCAGCATTTT.

CDR3 nucleotides: TGTGCCAGCAGCTTAAATTCCTGGGGGACCTTCAACACCGGGGAGCTGTTTTTT. Protein product: CASSLNSWGTFNTGELFF. The J gene is TRBJ2-2, the V gene TRBV7-9; either TRBD1 or TRBD2 may supply D (5 bases each). The germline V gene has CDR1 SEHNR and CDR2 FQNEAQ (reference sequence). Trimming took 2 bases from V and 2 from J, leaving 18 bases between them. The CDR3 runs 18 residues.

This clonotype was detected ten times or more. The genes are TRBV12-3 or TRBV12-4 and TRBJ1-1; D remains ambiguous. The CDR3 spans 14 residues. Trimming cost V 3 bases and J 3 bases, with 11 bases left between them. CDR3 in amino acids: CASSLTATYTEAFF. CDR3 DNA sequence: TGTGCCAGCAGTTTGACGGCGACTTACACTGAAGCTTTCTTT.

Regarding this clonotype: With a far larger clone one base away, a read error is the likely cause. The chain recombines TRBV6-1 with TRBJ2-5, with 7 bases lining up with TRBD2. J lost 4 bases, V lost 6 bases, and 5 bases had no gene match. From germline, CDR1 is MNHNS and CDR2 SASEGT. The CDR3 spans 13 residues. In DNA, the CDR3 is TGTGCCAGCAGACCGACGGGGGGAGAGACCCAGTACTTC. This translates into CASRPTGGETQYF.

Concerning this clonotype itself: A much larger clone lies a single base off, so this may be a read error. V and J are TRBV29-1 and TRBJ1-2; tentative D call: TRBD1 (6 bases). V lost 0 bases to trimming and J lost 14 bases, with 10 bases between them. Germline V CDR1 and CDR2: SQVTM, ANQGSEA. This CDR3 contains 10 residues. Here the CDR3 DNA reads TGCAGCGTTGAAGATCAGGGGCAGACCTTC. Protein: CSVEDQGQTF. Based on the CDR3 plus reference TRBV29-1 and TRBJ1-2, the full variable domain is SAVISQKPSRDICQRGTSLTIQCQVDSQVTMMFWYRQQPGQSLTLIATANQGSEATYESGFVIDKFPISRPNLTFSTLTVSNMSPEDSSIYLCSVEDQGQTFGSGTRLTVV.